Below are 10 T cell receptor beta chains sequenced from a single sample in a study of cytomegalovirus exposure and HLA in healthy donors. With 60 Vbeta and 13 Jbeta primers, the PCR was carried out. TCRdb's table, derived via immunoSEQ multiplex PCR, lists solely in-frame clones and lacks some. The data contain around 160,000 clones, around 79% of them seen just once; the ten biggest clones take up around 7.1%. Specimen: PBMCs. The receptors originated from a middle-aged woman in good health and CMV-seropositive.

The CDR3 protein is CASSYTSDTTNYGYTF. The DNA of the CDR3 is TGTGCCAGCAGTTACACCTCCGACACGACTAACTATGGCTACACCTTC. V usage is TRBV6-6 and J usage is TRBJ1-2; no clear D gene. The germline V gene has CDR1 MNHNY and CDR2 SVGAGI (reference sequence). Trimming removed 2 bases from V and 0 bases from J, with 13 bases in between. The CDR3 runs 16 residues.

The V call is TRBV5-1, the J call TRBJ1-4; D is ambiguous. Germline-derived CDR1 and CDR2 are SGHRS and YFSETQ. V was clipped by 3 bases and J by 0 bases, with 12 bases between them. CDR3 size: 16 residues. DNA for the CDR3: TGCGCCAGCAGCTGGACCTCGGGAGCAACTAATGAAAAACTGTTTTTT. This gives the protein CASSWTSGATNEKLFF.

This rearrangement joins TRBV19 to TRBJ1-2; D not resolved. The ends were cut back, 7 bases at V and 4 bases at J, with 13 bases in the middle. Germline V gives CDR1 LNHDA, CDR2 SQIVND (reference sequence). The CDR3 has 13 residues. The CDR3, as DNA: TGTGCCAGTACCCGGACGGCGGGCTATGGCTACACCTTC. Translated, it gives CASTRTAGYGYTF. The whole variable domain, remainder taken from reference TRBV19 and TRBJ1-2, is DGGITQSPKYLFRKEGQNVTLSCEQNLNHDAMYWYRQDPGQGLRLIYYSQIVNDFQKGDIAEGYSVSREKKESFPLTVTSAQKNPTAFYLCASTRTAGYGYTFGSGTRLTVV.

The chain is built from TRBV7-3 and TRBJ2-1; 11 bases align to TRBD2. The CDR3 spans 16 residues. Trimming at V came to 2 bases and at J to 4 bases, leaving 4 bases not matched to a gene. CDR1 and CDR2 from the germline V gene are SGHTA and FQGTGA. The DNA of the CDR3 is TGTGCCAGCAGCTTAGTAGGGACTAGCGGTTACAATGAGCAGTTCTTC. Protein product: CASSLVGTSGYNEQFF.

The CDR3 loop reads CASSERGAIQYF. In nucleotides, the CDR3 is TGCGCCAGCAGTGAGCGGGGTGCCATTCAGTACTTC. V is TRBV10-2 and J is TRBJ2-4, with D possibly matching TRBD2 (5 bases). The CDR3 sequence is 12 residues long. With 2 bases removed from V and 9 bases from J, the gap between germline ends came to 8 bases. The germline V gene encodes CDR1 WSHSY and CDR2 SAAADI.

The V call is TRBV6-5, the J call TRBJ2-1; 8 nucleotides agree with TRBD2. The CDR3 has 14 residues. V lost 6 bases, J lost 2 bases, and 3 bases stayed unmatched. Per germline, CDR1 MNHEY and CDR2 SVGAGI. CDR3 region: CASRQGLAYNEQFF. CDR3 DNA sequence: TGTGCCAGCAGACAGGGACTAGCCTACAATGAGCAGTTCTTC.

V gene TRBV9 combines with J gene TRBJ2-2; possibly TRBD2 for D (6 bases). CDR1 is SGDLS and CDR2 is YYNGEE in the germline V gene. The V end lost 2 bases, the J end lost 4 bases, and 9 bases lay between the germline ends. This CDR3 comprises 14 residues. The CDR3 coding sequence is TGTGCCAGCAGCGTGGGGGGAATCACCGGGGAGCTGTTTTTT. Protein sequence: CASSVGGITGELFF.

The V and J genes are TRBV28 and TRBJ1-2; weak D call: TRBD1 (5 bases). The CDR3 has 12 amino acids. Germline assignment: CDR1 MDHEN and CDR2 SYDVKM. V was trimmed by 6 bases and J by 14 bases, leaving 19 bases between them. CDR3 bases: TGTGCCAGCAGCCAACCCGGAGGGGTGGGGACCTTC. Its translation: CASSQPGGVGTF.

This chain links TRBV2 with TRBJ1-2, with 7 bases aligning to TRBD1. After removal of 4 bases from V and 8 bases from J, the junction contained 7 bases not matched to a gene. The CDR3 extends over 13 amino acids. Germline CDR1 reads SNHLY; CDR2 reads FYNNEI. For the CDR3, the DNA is TGTGCCAGCAGTGCTTCTGGACAGGTGGGCTACACCTTC. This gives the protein CASSASGQVGYTF. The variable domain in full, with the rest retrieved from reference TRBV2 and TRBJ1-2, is EPEVTQTPSHQVTQMGQEVILRCVPISNHLYFYWYRQILGQKVEFLVSFYNNEISEKSEIFDDQFSVERPDGSNFTLKIRSTKLEDSAMYFCASSASGQVGYTFGSGTRLTVV.

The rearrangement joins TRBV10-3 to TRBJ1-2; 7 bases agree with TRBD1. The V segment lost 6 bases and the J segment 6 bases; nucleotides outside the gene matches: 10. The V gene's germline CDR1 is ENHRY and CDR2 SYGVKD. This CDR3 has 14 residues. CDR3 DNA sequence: TGTGCCATCAGGGAAGGACAGGTTGGAAATGGCTACACCTTC. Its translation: CAIREGQVGNGYTF.